This T cell receptor (beta chain) was captured by sequencing in a study of blood T cells in healthy people across ages. Germline V gene data show CDR1 as MNHNS and CDR2 as SASEGT. J lost 4 bases, V lost 3 bases, and 8 bases had no gene match. The CDR3 totals 16 residues. Only a few counts were recorded for this clonotype. PCR was performed a second time for about 7 to 12 cycles using a sample-barcoded 5' primer and a J-beta primer mix. TCRdb processed the 5' RACE reads anew with MiXCR; each CDR3 protein has one entry. The sample comprises roughly 860,000 distinct CDR3 sequences, about 62% of which are singletons, and approximately 30% rests with the top ten. Every donor provided 7.5 to 10 milliliters of peripheral blood.

The material sequenced was blood. This chain joins TRBV6-1 and TRBJ1-4; 7 bases line up with TRBD1. The sequence came from a man aged 25-45 years in good health. CDR3 sequence (DNA): TGTGCCAGCAGTGAGCCCGGACAGGCGTTTAATGAAAAACTGTTTTTT. As protein: CASSEPGQAFNEKLFF.